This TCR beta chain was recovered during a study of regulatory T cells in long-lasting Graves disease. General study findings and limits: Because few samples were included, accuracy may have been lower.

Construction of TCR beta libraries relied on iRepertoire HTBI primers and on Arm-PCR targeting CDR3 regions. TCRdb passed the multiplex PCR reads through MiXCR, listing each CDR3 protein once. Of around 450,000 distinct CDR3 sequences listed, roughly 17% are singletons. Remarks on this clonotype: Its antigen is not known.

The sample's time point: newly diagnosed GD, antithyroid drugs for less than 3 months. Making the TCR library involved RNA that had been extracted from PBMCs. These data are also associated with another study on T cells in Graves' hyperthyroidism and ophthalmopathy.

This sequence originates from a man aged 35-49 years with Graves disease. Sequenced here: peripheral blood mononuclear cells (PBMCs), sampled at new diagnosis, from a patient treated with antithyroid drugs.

Here the CDR3 reads CASTAMTGWYEQYF. CDR3 nucleotide sequence: TGTGCCAGCACCGCGATGACAGGGTGGTACGAGCAGTACTTC. This chain joins TRBV6-1 and TRBJ2-7, with 7 bases fitting TRBD1. This CDR3 has 14 amino acids. The germline V gene encodes CDR1 MNHNS and CDR2 SASEGT. V lost 7 bases and J lost 4; bases outside the gene matches: 10.